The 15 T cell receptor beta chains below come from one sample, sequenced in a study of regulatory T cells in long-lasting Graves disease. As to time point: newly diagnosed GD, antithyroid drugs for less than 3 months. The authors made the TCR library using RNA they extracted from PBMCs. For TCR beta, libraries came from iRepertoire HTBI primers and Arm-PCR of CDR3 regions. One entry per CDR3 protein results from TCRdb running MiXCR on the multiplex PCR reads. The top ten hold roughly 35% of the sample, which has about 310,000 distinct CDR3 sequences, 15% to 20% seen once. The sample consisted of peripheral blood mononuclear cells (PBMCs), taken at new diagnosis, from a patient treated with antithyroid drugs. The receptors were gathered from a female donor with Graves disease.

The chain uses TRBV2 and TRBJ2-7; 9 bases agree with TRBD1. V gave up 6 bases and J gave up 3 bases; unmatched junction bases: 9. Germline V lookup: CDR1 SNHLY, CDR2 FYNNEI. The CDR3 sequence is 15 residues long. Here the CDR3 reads CASRERTGDHYEQYF. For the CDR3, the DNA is TGTGCCAGCAGAGAAAGGACAGGGGACCACTACGAGCAGTACTTC.

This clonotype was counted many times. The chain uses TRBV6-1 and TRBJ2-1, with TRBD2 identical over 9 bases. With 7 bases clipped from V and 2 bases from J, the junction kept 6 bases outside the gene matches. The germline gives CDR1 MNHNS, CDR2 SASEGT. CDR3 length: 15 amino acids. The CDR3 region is CASTLAGAPYNEQFF. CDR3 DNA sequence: TGTGCCAGCACCTTAGCGGGAGCCCCCTACAATGAGCAGTTCTTC.

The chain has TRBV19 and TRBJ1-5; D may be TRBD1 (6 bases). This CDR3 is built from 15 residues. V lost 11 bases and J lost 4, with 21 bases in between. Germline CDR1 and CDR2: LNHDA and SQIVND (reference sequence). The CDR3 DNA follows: TGTGCCGGCTTTCAGGCGGAGGGGGATAATCAGCCCCAGCATTTT. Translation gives CAGFQAEGDNQPQHF.

In DNA, the CDR3 is TGTGCCAGCAGTGGGCGACAGGGGTTGGACTATGGCTACACCTTC. Its translation: CASSGRQGLDYGYTF. V and J are TRBV25-1 and TRBJ1-2; TRBD1 matches 8 bases. The CDR3 runs to 15 residues. The trim removed 4 bases at V and 3 bases at J, leaving 7 bases unmatched. Germline CDR1 MGHDK, CDR2 SYGVNS.

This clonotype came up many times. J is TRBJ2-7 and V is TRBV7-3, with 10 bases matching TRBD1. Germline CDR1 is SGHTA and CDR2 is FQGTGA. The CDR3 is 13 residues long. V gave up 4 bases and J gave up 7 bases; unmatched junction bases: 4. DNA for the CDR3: TGTGCCAGCAGCTCCGACAGGGGGCGGGAGCAGTACTTC. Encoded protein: CASSSDRGREQYF.

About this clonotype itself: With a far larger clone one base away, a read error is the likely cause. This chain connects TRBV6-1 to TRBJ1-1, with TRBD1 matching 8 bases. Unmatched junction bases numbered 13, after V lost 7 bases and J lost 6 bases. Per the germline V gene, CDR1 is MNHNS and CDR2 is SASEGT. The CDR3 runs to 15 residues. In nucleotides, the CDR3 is TGTGCCAGCAACGACCCGGACAGGGTTGAATCTGAAGCTTTCTTT. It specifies CASNDPDRVESEAFF.

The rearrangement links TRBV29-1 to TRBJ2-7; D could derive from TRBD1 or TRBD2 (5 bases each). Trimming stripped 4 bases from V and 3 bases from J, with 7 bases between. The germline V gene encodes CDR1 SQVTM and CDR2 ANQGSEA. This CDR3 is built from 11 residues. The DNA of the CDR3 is TGCAGCGTTGGGGGGAGCTACGAGCAGTACTTC. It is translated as CSVGGSYEQYF.

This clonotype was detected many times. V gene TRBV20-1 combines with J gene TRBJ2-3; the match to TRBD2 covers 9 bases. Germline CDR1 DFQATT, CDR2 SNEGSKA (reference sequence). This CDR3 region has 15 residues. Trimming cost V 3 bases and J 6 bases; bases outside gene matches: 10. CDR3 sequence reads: CSASQTSGLGDTQYF. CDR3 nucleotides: TGCAGTGCTAGCCAGACTAGCGGCCTAGGGGATACGCAGTATTTT.

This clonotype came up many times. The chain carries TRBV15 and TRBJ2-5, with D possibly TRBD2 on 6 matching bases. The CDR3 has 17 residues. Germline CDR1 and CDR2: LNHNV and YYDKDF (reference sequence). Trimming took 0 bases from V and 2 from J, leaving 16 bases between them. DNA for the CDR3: TGTGCCACCAGCAGAGAGGGAGGTAGGGGTTATCAAGAGACCCAGTACTTC. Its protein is CATSREGGRGYQETQYF.

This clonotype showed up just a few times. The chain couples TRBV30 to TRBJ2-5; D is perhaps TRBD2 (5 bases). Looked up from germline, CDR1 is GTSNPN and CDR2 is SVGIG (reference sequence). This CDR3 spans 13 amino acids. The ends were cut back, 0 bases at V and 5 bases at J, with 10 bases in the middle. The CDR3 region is CAWSVVGGETQYF. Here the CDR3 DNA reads TGTGCCTGGAGTGTAGTCGGCGGGGAGACCCAGTACTTC.

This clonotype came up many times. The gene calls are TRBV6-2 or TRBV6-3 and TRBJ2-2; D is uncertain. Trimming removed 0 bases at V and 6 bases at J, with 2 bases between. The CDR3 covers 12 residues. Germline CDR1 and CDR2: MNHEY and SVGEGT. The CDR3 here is CASSYSPGELFF. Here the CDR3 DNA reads TGTGCCAGCAGTTACTCCCCCGGGGAGCTGTTTTTT.

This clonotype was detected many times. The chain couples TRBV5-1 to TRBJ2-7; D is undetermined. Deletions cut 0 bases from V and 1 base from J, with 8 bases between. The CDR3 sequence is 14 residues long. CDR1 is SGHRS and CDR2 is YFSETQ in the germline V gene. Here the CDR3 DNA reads TGCGCCAGCAGCTTGGTTGGCGAGTCCTACGAGCAGTACTTC. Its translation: CASSLVGESYEQYF.

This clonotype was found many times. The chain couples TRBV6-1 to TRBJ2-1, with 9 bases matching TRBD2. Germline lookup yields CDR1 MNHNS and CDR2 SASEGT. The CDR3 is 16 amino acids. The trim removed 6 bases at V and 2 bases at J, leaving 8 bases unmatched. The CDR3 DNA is TGTGCCAGCAGCTGGACTAGCGAACTTCCCTACAATGAGCAGTTCTTC. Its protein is CASSWTSELPYNEQFF.

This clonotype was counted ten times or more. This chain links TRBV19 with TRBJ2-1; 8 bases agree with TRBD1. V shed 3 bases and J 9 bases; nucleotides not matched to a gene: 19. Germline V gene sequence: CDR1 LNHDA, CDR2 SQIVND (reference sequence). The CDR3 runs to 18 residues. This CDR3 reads CASSIAQGGRGQVGEQFF. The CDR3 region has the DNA TGTGCCAGTAGTATCGCTCAGGGTGGCAGGGGGCAAGTAGGTGAGCAGTTCTTC. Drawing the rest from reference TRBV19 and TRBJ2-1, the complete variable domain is DGGITQSPKYLFRKEGQNVTLSCEQNLNHDAMYWYRQDPGQGLRLIYYSQIVNDFQKGDIAEGYSVSREKKESFPLTVTSAQKNPTAFYLCASSIAQGGRGQVGEQFFGPGTRLTVL.

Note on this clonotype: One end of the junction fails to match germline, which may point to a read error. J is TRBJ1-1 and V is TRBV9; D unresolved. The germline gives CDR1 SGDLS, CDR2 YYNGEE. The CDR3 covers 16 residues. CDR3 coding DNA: TGTACCAGCAGCGTAGAGCCTTTACTCCTGAACACTGAAGCTTTCTTT. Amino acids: CTSSVEPLLLNTEAFF.